A selection of T cell receptor beta chains follows, all from one sample in a study of T cell responses to AZD1222 COVID-19 vaccine. The data were produced by immunoSEQ multiplex PCR, yet TCRdb's version contains in-frame clones alone and is incomplete. The sample lists about 120,000 clones, roughly 90% occurring once. The sample consisted of peripheral blood, taken on day 0 of AZD1222 vaccination. These receptors were taken from an adult in good health. CDR3s include the opening cysteine and the closing phenylalanine or tryptophan. Fields, in order: V gene, CDR3 protein.

>TRBV11-3
CASSLVWNTEAFF
>TRBV9
CASSVSDGRRGYTF
>TRBV12-3/TRBV12-4
CASSLITSGTMFF
>TRBV5-1
CASRTGPGTEAFF
>TRBV18
CASSPDRTGVSYNEQFF
>TRBV6-5
CASSYGSIGNQPQHF
>TRBV18
CASSPISSAGKLFF
>TRBV7-2
CASSPPAGPAKNIQYF
>TRBV4-3
CASSQDGEDGYTF
>TRBV29-1
CSAQRGTGGQGYTF
>TRBV5-1
CASSLGQGPGYEQYF
>TRBV5-1
CASSLQGNMNTEAFF
>TRBV27
CASSFSGFEETQYF